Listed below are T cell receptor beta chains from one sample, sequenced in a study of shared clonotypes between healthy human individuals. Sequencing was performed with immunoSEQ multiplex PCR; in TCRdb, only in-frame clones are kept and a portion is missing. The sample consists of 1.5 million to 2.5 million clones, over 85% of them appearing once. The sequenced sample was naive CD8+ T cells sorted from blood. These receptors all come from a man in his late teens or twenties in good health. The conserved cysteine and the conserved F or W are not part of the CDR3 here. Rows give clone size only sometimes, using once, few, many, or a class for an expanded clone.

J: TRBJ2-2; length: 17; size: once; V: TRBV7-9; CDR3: ASSLAGLAGDPSTGELF
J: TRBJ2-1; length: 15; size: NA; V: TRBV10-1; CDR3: ASSEVGGPGSYNEQF
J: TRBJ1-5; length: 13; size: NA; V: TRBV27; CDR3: ASSTGVEGNQPQH
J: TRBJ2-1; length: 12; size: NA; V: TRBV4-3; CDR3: ASSQGTYLNEQF
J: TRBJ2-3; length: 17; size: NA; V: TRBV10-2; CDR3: ASSVPGQEQQGSPDTQY
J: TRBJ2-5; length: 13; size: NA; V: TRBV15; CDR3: ATSRPWTGEETQY
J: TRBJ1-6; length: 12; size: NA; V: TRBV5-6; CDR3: ASSLRTDNSPLH
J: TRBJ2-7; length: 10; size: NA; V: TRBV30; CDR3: AWSGQRYEQY
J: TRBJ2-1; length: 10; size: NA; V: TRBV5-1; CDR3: ASSADRNEQF
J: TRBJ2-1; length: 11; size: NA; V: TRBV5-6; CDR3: ASSSDYYNEQF
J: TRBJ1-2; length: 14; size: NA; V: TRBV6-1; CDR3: ASSADRELWAYGYT
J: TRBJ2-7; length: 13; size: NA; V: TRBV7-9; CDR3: ASSLAAGGDYEQY
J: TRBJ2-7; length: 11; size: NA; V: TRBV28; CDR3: ASTQGNSYEQY
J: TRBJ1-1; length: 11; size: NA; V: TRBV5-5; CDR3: ASSLGDYTEAF
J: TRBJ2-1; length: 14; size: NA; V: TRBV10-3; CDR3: AISDSRLADYNEQF
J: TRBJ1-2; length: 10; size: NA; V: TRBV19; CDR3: ASKFPGQGYT
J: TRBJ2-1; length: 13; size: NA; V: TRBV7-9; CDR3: ASSFHRTDYNEQF
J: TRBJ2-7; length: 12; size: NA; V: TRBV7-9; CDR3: ASSFPGGLYEQY
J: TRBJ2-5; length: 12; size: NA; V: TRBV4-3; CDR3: ASSQSLSQETQY
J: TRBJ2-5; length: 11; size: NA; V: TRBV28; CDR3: ASSLWQGETQY
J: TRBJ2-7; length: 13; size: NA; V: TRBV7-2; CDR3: ASSSGTGWFYEQY
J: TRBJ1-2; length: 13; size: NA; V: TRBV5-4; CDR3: ASSTAAGDLPGYT
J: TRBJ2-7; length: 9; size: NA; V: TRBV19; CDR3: GTSGGQEQY
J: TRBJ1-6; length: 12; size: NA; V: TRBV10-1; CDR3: ASSDPGTNSPLH
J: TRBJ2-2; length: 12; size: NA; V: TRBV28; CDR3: ASRPGPLSGELF
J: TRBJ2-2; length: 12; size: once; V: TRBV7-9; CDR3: ASQLGEMTGELF
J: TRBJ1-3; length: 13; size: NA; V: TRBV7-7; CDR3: ASSLGTGSGNTIY
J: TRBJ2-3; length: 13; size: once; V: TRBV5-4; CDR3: ASSYTGTGADTQY
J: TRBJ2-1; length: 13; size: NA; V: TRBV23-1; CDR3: ASSLRLAASLEQF
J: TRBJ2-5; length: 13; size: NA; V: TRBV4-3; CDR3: ASSQGGGSGETQY
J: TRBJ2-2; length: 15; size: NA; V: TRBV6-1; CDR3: ASSEVLAGEYTGELF
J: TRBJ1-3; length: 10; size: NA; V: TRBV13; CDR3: ASSLGPDTIY
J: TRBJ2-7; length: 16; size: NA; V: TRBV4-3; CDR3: ASSQETSGLAGDYEQY
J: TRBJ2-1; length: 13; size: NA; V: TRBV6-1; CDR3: ASRLRLAEYNEQF
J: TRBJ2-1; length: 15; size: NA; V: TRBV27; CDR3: ASSLLGTSGSNNEQF
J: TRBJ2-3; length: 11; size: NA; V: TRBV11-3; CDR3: ASSLYPADTQY
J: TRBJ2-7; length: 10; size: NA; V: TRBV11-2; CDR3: ASSWGGLEQY
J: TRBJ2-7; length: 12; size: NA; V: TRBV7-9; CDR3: ASDRGQGANEQY
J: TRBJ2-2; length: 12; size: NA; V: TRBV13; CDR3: ASSPAGVAGELF
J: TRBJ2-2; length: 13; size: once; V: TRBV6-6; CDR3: ASSYPTGNTGELF
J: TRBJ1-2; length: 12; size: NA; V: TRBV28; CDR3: ASSSLDGNYGYT